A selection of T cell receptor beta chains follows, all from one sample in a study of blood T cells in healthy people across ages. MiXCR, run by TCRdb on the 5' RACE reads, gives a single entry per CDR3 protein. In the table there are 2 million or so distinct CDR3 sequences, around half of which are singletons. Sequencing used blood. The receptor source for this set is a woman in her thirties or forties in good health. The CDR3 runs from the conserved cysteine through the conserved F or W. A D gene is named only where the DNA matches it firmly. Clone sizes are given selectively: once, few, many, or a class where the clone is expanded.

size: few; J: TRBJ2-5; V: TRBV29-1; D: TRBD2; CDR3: CSVVAGGQKTQYF
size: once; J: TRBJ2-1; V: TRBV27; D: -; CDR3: CASGRTRSVTYNEQFF
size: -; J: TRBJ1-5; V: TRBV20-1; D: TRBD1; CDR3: CSARGRDRGQGQPQHF
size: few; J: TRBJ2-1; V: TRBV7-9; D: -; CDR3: CASSPRSRVGVDEQFF
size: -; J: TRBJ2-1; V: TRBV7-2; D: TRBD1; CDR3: CASSADRGRDNEQFF
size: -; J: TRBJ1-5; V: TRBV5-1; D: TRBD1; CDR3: CASSSSTGDNQPQHF
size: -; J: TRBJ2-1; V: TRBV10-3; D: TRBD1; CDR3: CAISADRSGTEQFF
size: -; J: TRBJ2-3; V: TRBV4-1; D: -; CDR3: CASSQEGGISTDTQYF
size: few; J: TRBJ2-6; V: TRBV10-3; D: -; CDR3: CAISDLTVFLGTGANVLTF
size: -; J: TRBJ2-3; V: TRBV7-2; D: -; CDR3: CASSLVGPGGTDTQYF
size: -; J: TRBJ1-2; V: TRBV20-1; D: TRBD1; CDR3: CSARGQGHMSTF
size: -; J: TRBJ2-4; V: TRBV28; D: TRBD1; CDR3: CASSSPGQGANIQYF
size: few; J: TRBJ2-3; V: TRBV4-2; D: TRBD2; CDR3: CASSQTSGGASTDTQYF
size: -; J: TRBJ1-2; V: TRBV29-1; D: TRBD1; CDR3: CSVVMGQEGYGYTF
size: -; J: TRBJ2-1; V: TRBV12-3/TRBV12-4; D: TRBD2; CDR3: CASKGLGTSGVGEQFF
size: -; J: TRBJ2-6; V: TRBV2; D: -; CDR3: CTGPTGRSGANVLTF
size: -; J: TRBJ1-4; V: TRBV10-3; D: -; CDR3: CAISEPDRDNEKLFF
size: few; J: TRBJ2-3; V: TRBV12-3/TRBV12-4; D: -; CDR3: CASSLGKRGSDTQYF
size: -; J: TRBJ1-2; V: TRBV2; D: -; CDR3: CASSDKARAGYTF
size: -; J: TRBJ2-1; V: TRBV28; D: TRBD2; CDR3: CASSLSGLAGASSYNEQFF
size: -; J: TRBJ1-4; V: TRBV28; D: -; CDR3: CASSLPNEKLFF
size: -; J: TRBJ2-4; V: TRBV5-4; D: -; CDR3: CASSSRGEFGNIQYF
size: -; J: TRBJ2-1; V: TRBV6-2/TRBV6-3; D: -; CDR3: CASNYQSNKQFF
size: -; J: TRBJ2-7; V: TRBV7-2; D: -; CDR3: CASSSPRPLYEQYF
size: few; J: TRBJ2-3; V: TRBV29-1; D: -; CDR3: CSVDPRRDTDTQYF